What follows are 18 T cell receptor beta chains derived from one specimen sequenced in a study of T cell repertoires in cytomegalovirus infection. TCRdb used MiXCR to reprocess the reads, holding one entry per CDR3 protein. Of under 600,000 distinct CDR3 sequences listed, 15% to 20% are singletons. What was sequenced was CD8+ T cells from PBMCs. Receptors originate from a human donor in good health (CMV status not recorded). Some clones in this sample may be carry-over from other donors' samples.

The chain combines TRBV5-1 with TRBJ1-1, with D unclear. There are 13 residues in the CDR3. CDR1 and CDR2 from the germline V gene are SGHRS and YFSETQ. The ends were cut back, 2 bases at V and 5 bases at J, with 10 bases in the middle. Here the CDR3 DNA reads TGCGCCAGCAGCTTTAAGGGCCCGACTGAAGCTTTCTTT. This sequence encodes CASSFKGPTEAFF.

The V gene is TRBV6-1, the J gene TRBJ2-7; possibly TRBD2 for D (6 bases). Deletions cut 3 bases from V and 3 bases from J, with 12 bases between. Germline CDR1 MNHNS, CDR2 SASEGT. The CDR3 has 14 residues. Written as DNA, the CDR3 is TGTGCCAGCAGTGATTACGGGGGTAGCTACGAGCAGTACTTC. This codes for CASSDYGGSYEQYF.

J is TRBJ1-2 and V is TRBV6-1; D gene uncertain. There are 14 residues in the CDR3. Germline CDR1 MNHNS, CDR2 SASEGT. The V and J ends lost 5 bases and 6 bases respectively, with 16 bases between them. In DNA form, the CDR3 reads TGTGCCAGCAGTCAGTTCACCCCAGCGGATGGCTACACCTTC. Encoded protein: CASSQFTPADGYTF.

The chain carries TRBV14 and TRBJ2-7; D is uncertain. CDR3 size: 14 residues. The V and J ends lost 0 bases and 0 bases respectively, with 6 bases between them. The germline CDR1 and CDR2 sequences are SGHDN and FVKESK. DNA for the CDR3: TGTGCCAGCAGCCAAGATACAAGCTCCTACGAGCAGTACTTC. Residues: CASSQDTSSYEQYF.

This chain connects TRBV28 to TRBJ2-3, with TRBD2 matching 8 bases. The CDR3 length is 18 residues. Germline V lookup: CDR1 MDHEN, CDR2 SYDVKM. J lost 0 bases, V lost 3 bases, and 11 bases had no gene match. CDR3 sequence: CASSFPIAGGASTDTQYF. CDR3 sequence (DNA): TGTGCCAGCAGTTTCCCCATTGCGGGAGGAGCAAGCACAGATACGCAGTATTTT.

This clonotype was counted ten times or more. The chain links TRBV15 to TRBJ2-5; no reliable D call. CDR3 length: 14 residues. The V and J ends lost 5 bases and 1 base respectively, with 11 bases between them. Germline CDR1 reads LNHNV; CDR2 reads YYDKDF (reference sequence). The DNA for the CDR3 is TGTGCCACCAGCCTCGGACGAGTCCAAGAGACCCAGTACTTC. As protein: CATSLGRVQETQYF.

In this sample, this clonotype turned up many times. The chain employs TRBV27 and TRBJ2-1, with 8 positions matching TRBD1. V shed 8 bases, J shed 9 bases, and the junction held 9 bases outside the gene matches. CDR3 size: 13 residues. Germline CDR1 and CDR2: MNHEY and SMNVEV (reference sequence). The CDR3 loop reads CASSRQGTFEQFF. CDR3 DNA: TGTGCCAGCTCACGACAGGGGACCTTTGAGCAGTTCTTC.

As regards this clonotype: A much larger clone differs from this one at a single base, so this may be a read error. The genes are TRBV11-2 and TRBJ2-1, with 15 bases that match TRBD2. The CDR3 consists of 16 residues. Germline V gene lookup returns CDR1 SGHAT and CDR2 FQNNGV. The CDR3 bases are TGTGCCAGCAGCCGGACTAGCGGGGGGGGATACATTGAGCAGTTCTTC. It specifies CASSRTSGGGYIEQFF.

With regard to this clonotype: It may be a read error: a sequence one base away is much more abundant. CDR3 region: CASSPGGGMEPQYF. The CDR3 nucleotides are TGTGCCAGCAGCCCCGGAGGGGGGATGGAGCCCCAGTACTTC. The chain has TRBV7-3 and TRBJ2-5, with D perhaps matching TRBD1 or TRBD2 (6 bases each). V was clipped by 5 bases and J by 9 bases, with 19 bases between them. CDR1 and CDR2 (germline): SGHTA, FQGTGA. The CDR3 loop spans 14 amino acids.

The chain employs TRBV5-4 and TRBJ2-1; tentative D call: TRBD2 (5 bases). The germline gives CDR1 SGHNT, CDR2 YYREEE (reference sequence). V was pared by 2 bases and J by 5 bases, with 17 bases between. The CDR3 loop spans 16 amino acids. The CDR3 DNA is TGTGCCAGCAGCTTTCACTCAAGCGGAGGAGACAATGAGCAGTTCTTC. The encoded protein is CASSFHSSGGDNEQFF.

This clonotype was seen ten or more times. The chain has TRBV7-2 and TRBJ2-2, with TRBD1 matching 7 bases. This CDR3 is built from 15 residues. Germline CDR1 SGHTA, CDR2 FQGNSA. J lost 4 bases, V lost 5 bases, and 7 bases had no gene match. This CDR3 is CASSETGTATGELFF. CDR3 nucleotide sequence: TGTGCCAGCAGCGAGACAGGGACCGCCACCGGGGAGCTGTTTTTT.

The table lists this clonotype with many counts. CDR3: CASSYSTGNYGYTF. CDR3 sequence (DNA): TGTGCCAGCAGTTACTCGACCGGAAACTATGGCTACACCTTC. The chain is built from TRBV6-5 and TRBJ1-2; D is uncertain. V shed 0 bases and J shed 2 bases, with 7 bases lying between them. The CDR3 is 14 amino acids. Per the germline V gene, CDR1 is MNHEY and CDR2 is SVGAGI.

V gene TRBV29-1 combines with J gene TRBJ2-3, with 8 bases that match TRBD2. CDR3 length: 12 residues. V shed 3 bases, J shed 4 bases, and the junction held 0 bases outside the gene matches. Germline V gives CDR1 SQVTM, CDR2 ANQGSEA. CDR3 in DNA: TGCAGCGTTGACGGGGGGGCAGATACGCAGTATTTT. Translated: CSVDGGADTQYF.

This clonotype was detected a few times. The CDR3 coding sequence is TGTGCCAGTCCTATTGTGGGACATAGCACAGATACGCAGTATTTT. Translation: CASPIVGHSTDTQYF. The V call is TRBV19, the J call TRBJ2-3; perhaps TRBD1 as D (6 bases). This CDR3 contains 15 residues. Trimming removed 8 bases at V and 0 bases at J, with 15 bases between. The germline CDR1 and CDR2 sequences are LNHDA and SQIVND (reference sequence).

This clonotype was counted at least ten times. This CDR3 reads CASSLGLEAYEQYF. Here the CDR3 DNA reads TGTGCCAGCAGCCTCGGACTAGAAGCCTACGAGCAGTACTTC. The chain couples TRBV2 to TRBJ2-7; 7 nucleotides match TRBD2. V shed 6 bases, J shed 2 bases, and the junction held 7 bases outside the gene matches. The CDR3 is 14 residues long. Germline V gene lookup returns CDR1 SNHLY and CDR2 FYNNEI.

This clonotype occurred many times. This chain's CDR3 is CASSLGVAGNRRGDTQYF. The CDR3, as DNA: TGCGCCAGCAGCCTCGGGGTAGCGGGAAACCGAAGGGGGGATACGCAGTATTTT. The chain has TRBV4-1 and TRBJ2-3, with 8 bases fitting TRBD2. J gave up 6 bases and V 4 bases, and 18 bases lay outside the gene matches. The germline CDR1 and CDR2 sequences are MGHRA and YSYEKL. CDR3 length equals 18 residues.

Ten or more counts support this clonotype. The chain joins TRBV7-7 to TRBJ2-5, with D perhaps assigned TRBD1 or TRBD2 (5 bases each). Germline loops: CDR1 SSHAT, CDR2 FNYEAQ (reference sequence). Trimming removed 5 bases from V and 12 bases from J, with 22 bases in between. The CDR3 has 14 residues. CDR3 bases: TGTGCCAGCAGCCTCTATTCTAACTGGGGGTCGAAGTACTTC. Its translation: CASSLYSNWGSKYF.

As concerns this clonotype: This likely comes from a read error, as the CDR3 has no conserved phenylalanine or tryptophan at its end. The chain couples TRBV7-9 to TRBJ2-7, with 8 bases that match TRBD2. The V gene's germline CDR1 is SEHNR and CDR2 FQNEAQ (reference sequence). CDR3 length equals 15 residues. J was trimmed by 3 bases and V by 4 bases; bases with no gene match: 8. DNA of the CDR3: TGTGCCAGCAGCTCGCGTAGCGGGATAGTCTACGAGCAGTACTTA. This translates into CASSSRSGIVYEQYL.